These 32 T cell receptor beta chains were sequenced from one sample in a study of blood T cell repertoires in COVID-19. Profiling relied on immunoSEQ multiplex PCR, and the TCRdb table lists in-frame clones only, not all of them. The sample holds around 250,000 clones; approximately 90% are singletons and the top ten take roughly 2.9%. The sample taken for sequencing was PBMCs or T cells enriched from blood (not recorded which). Receptors were obtained from a man aged 40-49 years who had been exposed to COVID-19.

This clone was counted a few times. The rearrangement joins TRBV5-1 to TRBJ1-2, with 7 bases aligning to TRBD1. CDR1 and CDR2 from the germline V gene are SGHRS and YFSETQ. V trimming: 5 bases; J trimming: 4 bases; junction bases outside the gene matches: 11. The CDR3 covers 15 residues. The CDR3 reads CASRPGQREPYGYTF. CDR3 nucleotide sequence: TGCGCCAGCAGACCGGGACAGCGAGAACCCTATGGCTACACCTTC.

V usage is TRBV6-5 and J usage is TRBJ1-1; D is unresolved. Germline CDR1 is MNHEY and CDR2 is SVGAGI. Trimming took 6 bases from V and 1 from J, leaving 12 bases between them. CDR3 length: 14 amino acids. The DNA for the CDR3 is TGTGCCAGCAGCCTCGGACTGTCGAACACTGAAGCTTTCTTT. Its translation is CASSLGLSNTEAFF.

The chain joins TRBV3-1 (or the pseudogene TRBV3-2) to TRBJ1-3; 11 bases are shared with TRBD1. Germline CDR1 reads LGHDT; CDR2 reads YNNKEL (reference sequence). CDR3 length: 15 residues. The junction had 2 bases not matched to a gene; V was cut back by 3 bases and J by 4 bases. The CDR3 loop is CASSQGQGVGNTIYF. The CDR3 DNA reads TGTGCCAGCAGCCAGGGACAGGGGGTAGGAAACACCATATATTTT.

Worth noting for this clone: The identical CDR3 is also encoded by other nucleotide sequences in the sample. V and J are TRBV5-6 and TRBJ2-7; D possibly corresponds to TRBD2 (5 bases). Trimming left V 3 bases short and J 2 bases short, with 6 bases between. Germline V gene lookup returns CDR1 SGHDT and CDR2 YYEEEE. This CDR3 spans 12 amino acids. The CDR3 DNA is TGTGCCAGCAGCTCCGGGACCTACGAGCAGTACTTC. Protein product: CASSSGTYEQYF.

The V call is TRBV3-1 (or the pseudogene TRBV3-2), the J call TRBJ2-3, with 7 nucleotides matching TRBD2. Germline lookup yields CDR1 LGHDT and CDR2 YNNKEL (reference sequence). After removal of 4 bases from V and 4 bases from J, the junction contained 11 bases not matched to a gene. The CDR3 consists of 16 residues. CDR3 nucleotide sequence: TGTGCCAGCAGCCCCCTGGGGGGAGGGCCCTCAGATACGCAGTATTTT. Residues: CASSPLGGGPSDTQYF.

The rearrangement links TRBV2 to TRBJ1-2; 8 bases are a match to TRBD1. V lost 5 bases and J lost 8; bases outside the gene matches: 13. The CDR3 has 15 amino acids. Germline CDR1 and CDR2: SNHLY and FYNNEI. The CDR3 sequence: CASSLATGDVNGYTF. The CDR3 bases are TGTGCCAGCAGTTTGGCGACAGGGGATGTTAACGGCTACACCTTC.

The V call is TRBV7-9, the J call TRBJ2-1, with 7 nucleotides matching TRBD1. With 1 base clipped from V and 15 bases from J, the junction kept 15 bases outside the gene matches. CDR1 is SEHNR and CDR2 is FQNEAQ in the germline V gene (reference sequence). The CDR3 is 15 amino acids. This CDR3 reads CASSLETGTASVMFF. The CDR3 nucleotides read TGTGCCAGCAGCTTAGAGACCGGGACAGCCTCCGTCATGTTCTTC.

This chain connects TRBV11-3 to TRBJ1-2, with D uncertain. The CDR3 runs 14 residues. The germline CDR1 and CDR2 sequences are SGHNT and YENEEA. Trimming took off 1 base at V and 1 base at J, with 7 bases between the two ends. CDR3 loop: CASSLVPVNYGYTF. The CDR3 DNA reads as TGTGCCAGCAGCTTAGTCCCAGTTAACTATGGCTACACCTTC.

The V call is TRBV11-2, the J call TRBJ2-5, with TRBD1 identical over 8 bases. This CDR3 is built from 14 residues. Per germline, CDR1 SGHAT and CDR2 FQNNGV. V trimming: 4 bases; J trimming: 1 base; junction bases outside the gene matches: 2. The CDR3 here is CASSSDRGQETQYF. The DNA of the CDR3 is TGTGCCAGCAGCTCCGACAGGGGCCAAGAGACCCAGTACTTC. Complete variable domain (other parts from reference TRBV11-2 and TRBJ2-5): EAGVAQSPRYKIIEKRQSVAFWCNPISGHATLYWYQQILGQGPKLLIQFQNNGVVDDSQLPKDRFSAERLKGVDSTLKIQPAKLEDSAVYLCASSSDRGQETQYFGPGTRLLVL.

The rearrangement uses TRBV5-5 and TRBJ2-7; no reliable D call. Between the trimmed V and J ends, which lost 4 bases and 0 bases, there was a span of 11 bases. CDR3 length: 14 amino acids. The germline gives CDR1 SGHKS, CDR2 YYEKEE (reference sequence). The chain's CDR3 is CASSISQSSYEQYF. CDR3 coding DNA: TGTGCCAGCAGCATATCACAGAGCTCCTACGAGCAGTACTTC. The full variable domain, its missing parts supplied by reference TRBV5-5 and TRBJ2-7, is DAGVTQSPTHLIKTRGQQVTLRCSPISGHKSVSWYQQVLGQGPQFIFQYYEKEERGRGNFPDRFSARQFPNYSSELNVNALLLGDSALYLCASSISQSSYEQYFGPGTRLTVT.

V and J are TRBV10-3 and TRBJ2-7, with a weak D call TRBD1 (8 bases). Germline loops: CDR1 ENHRY, CDR2 SYGVKD. V was pared by 7 bases and J by 3 bases, with 28 bases between. The CDR3 covers 18 residues. The CDR3 sequence: CAITPKTGDYPNYYEQYF. CDR3 DNA sequence: TGTGCCATCACCCCCAAGACAGGGGACTACCCCAATTACTACGAGCAGTACTTC.

This clone was seen a single time. The chain links TRBV27 to TRBJ2-7; no clear D. This CDR3 spans 13 amino acids. CDR1 is MNHEY and CDR2 is SMNVEV in the germline V gene (reference sequence). Trimming left V 4 bases short and J 3 bases short, with 10 bases between. The CDR3 protein is CASSSGKHYEQYF. The CDR3 nucleotides read TGTGCCAGCAGTTCGGGTAAACACTACGAGCAGTACTTC.

The chain has TRBV9 and TRBJ1-2, with 7 bases that match TRBD1. This CDR3 comprises 14 residues. Per germline, CDR1 SGDLS and CDR2 YYNGEE. The ends lost 4 bases at V and 8 bases at J; junction bases unmatched: 11. CDR3 in amino acids: CASSNDREVWGYTF. Written as DNA, the CDR3 is TGTGCCAGCAGCAATGACAGGGAGGTATGGGGCTACACCTTC.

This chain connects TRBV6-2 or TRBV6-3 to TRBJ2-7; D is unclear. V was pared by 5 bases and J by 2 bases, with 13 bases between. Germline V gene data show CDR1 as MNHEY and CDR2 as SVGEGT. The CDR3 length is 14 residues. In DNA, the CDR3 is TGTGCCAGCAGTCTTACACTCACAGCCTACGAGCAGTACTTC. Protein: CASSLTLTAYEQYF.

The chain combines TRBV7-2 with TRBJ2-1; 8 positions agree with TRBD2. This CDR3 spans 15 amino acids. The V segment lost 0 bases and the J segment 2 bases; nucleotides outside the gene matches: 0. Germline V CDR1 and CDR2: SGHTA, FQGNSA. The CDR3, as DNA: TGTGCCAGCAGCTTAGCTAGCGGGACCTACAATGAGCAGTTCTTC. It specifies CASSLASGTYNEQFF.

The chain combines TRBV27 with TRBJ2-3, with D tentatively TRBD1 (5 bases). Deletions cut 3 bases from V and 4 bases from J, with 14 bases between. The CDR3 is 15 residues long. In germline, CDR1 is MNHEY, CDR2 SMNVEV (reference sequence). CDR3 in DNA: TGTGCCAGCAGTTTGCTTACCTCCAGGGCAGATACGCAGTATTTT. Its translation: CASSLLTSRADTQYF.

The V and J genes are TRBV30 and TRBJ1-1; D unclear. V dropped 2 bases and J dropped 5 bases, with 12 bases sitting between them. Germline values: CDR1 GTSNPN, CDR2 SVGIG (reference sequence). CDR3 length: 13 residues. The CDR3 nucleotides are TGTGCCTGGAGTTCAGTTAGAGGGACTGAAGCTTTCTTT. The encoded protein is CAWSSVRGTEAFF.

The V and J genes are TRBV5-1 and TRBJ2-2; 7 bases match TRBD1. V gave up 1 base and J gave up 5 bases; unmatched junction bases: 8. CDR1 and CDR2 (germline): SGHRS, YFSETQ. CDR3 length equals 16 residues. CDR3 coding DNA: TGCGCCAGCAGCTTGTCCGAGGGGGCACCGACCGGGGAGCTGTTTTTT. It is translated as CASSLSEGAPTGELFF.

The V and J genes are TRBV5-1 and TRBJ2-3; 12 nucleotides agree with TRBD2. The CDR3 sequence is 16 residues long. The J segment lost 4 bases and the V segment lost 4 bases, leaving 7 bases of the junction unmatched. Germline CDR1 and CDR2: SGHRS and YFSETQ. The CDR3, as DNA: TGCGCCAGCAGCCGAGGGCTAGCGGGAGGGCCAGATACGCAGTATTTT. This gives the protein CASSRGLAGGPDTQYF.

V usage is TRBV7-2 and J usage is TRBJ2-5, with D unresolved. The V end lost 1 base, the J end lost 2 bases, and 8 bases lay between the germline ends. Germline V lookup: CDR1 SGHTA, CDR2 FQGNSA. This CDR3 is built from 14 residues. Written as DNA, the CDR3 is TGTGCCAGCAGCTTAGAACCACTACAAGAGACCCAGTACTTC. This translates into CASSLEPLQETQYF. Drawing the rest from reference TRBV7-2 and TRBJ2-5, the complete variable domain is GAGVSQSPSNKVTEKGKDVELRCDPISGHTALYWYRQSLGQGLEFLIYFQGNSAPDKSGLPSDRFSAERTGGSVSTLTIQRTQQEDSAVYLCASSLEPLQETQYFGPGTRLLVL.

The V call is TRBV20-1, the J call TRBJ2-1; 9 bases map to TRBD2. Germline V lookup: CDR1 DFQATT, CDR2 SNEGSKA (reference sequence). With 3 bases clipped from V and 7 bases from J, the junction kept 7 bases outside the gene matches. This CDR3 is built from 14 residues. The CDR3 here is CSASPAGGRNEQFF. As DNA, the CDR3 is TGCAGTGCTAGTCCGGCGGGAGGGCGGAATGAGCAGTTCTTC.

This clone was seen a single time. DNA for the CDR3: TGTGCCAGCTCACCACTCTTCAGGTTGGATGAGGAGACCCAGTACTTC. It encodes CASSPLFRLDEETQYF. The V and J genes are TRBV18 and TRBJ2-5, with D unresolved. CDR3 length: 16 residues. V lost 1 base and J 5 bases, leaving 17 bases between the germline ends. The germline CDR1 and CDR2 sequences are KGHSH and LQKENI.

The chain is built from TRBV28 and TRBJ1-5, with a tentative D call TRBD1 (6 bases). The CDR3 runs 16 residues. Germline loops: CDR1 MDHEN, CDR2 SYDVKM. Trimming took off 6 bases at V and 0 bases at J, with 15 bases between the two ends. CDR3 sequence reads: CASRTTGKYSNQPQHF. CDR3 DNA sequence: TGTGCCAGCAGGACGACAGGTAAATATAGCAATCAGCCCCAGCATTTT.

J is TRBJ2-7 and V is TRBV27; TRBD2 matches 9 bases. The CDR3 spans 15 residues. Looked up from germline, CDR1 is MNHEY and CDR2 is SMNVEV (reference sequence). J lost 4 bases, V lost 7 bases, and 11 bases had no gene match. The CDR3 nucleotides read TGTGCCAGCACTCCCCTGGCTAGCGGGACGTACGAGCAGTACTTC. Translation gives CASTPLASGTYEQYF.

The rearrangement uses TRBV6-6 and TRBJ2-5; 7 bases are shared with TRBD1. V lost 7 bases and J lost 4; bases outside the gene matches: 6. Germline CDR1 reads MNHNY; CDR2 reads SVGAGI (reference sequence). The CDR3 covers 13 residues. CDR3 DNA: TGTGCCAGCACCCAAGACAGGGTAGAGACCCAGTACTTC. It encodes CASTQDRVETQYF.

The chain is built from TRBV4-1 and TRBJ2-3, with 10 bases aligning to TRBD2. Germline V gives CDR1 MGHRA, CDR2 YSYEKL. This CDR3 has 17 amino acids. Losses at the gene ends were 4 bases for V and 1 base for J; bases not matched to a gene: 8. Here the CDR3 DNA reads TGCGCCAGCAGCCCATATTACGGGACTAGCGGCACAGATACGCAGTATTTT. It translates to CASSPYYGTSGTDTQYF.

The chain has TRBV29-1 and TRBJ2-7, with 8 bases matching TRBD1. The germline CDR1 and CDR2 sequences are SQVTM and ANQGSEA. With V trimmed by 6 bases and J by 3 bases, 7 bases remained unmatched. The CDR3 is 13 amino acids. This CDR3 reads CSVKTGANYEQYF. CDR3 coding DNA: TGCAGCGTCAAGACAGGGGCTAACTACGAGCAGTACTTC.

This chain joins TRBV9 and TRBJ2-3; TRBD2 matches 7 bases. The CDR3 extends over 15 amino acids. Germline loops: CDR1 SGDLS, CDR2 YYNGEE. The ends lost 4 bases at V and 0 bases at J; junction bases unmatched: 5. The CDR3 nucleotides are TGTGCCAGCAGCATTGGACTAGACAGCACAGATACGCAGTATTTT. Translating it yields CASSIGLDSTDTQYF.

The gene calls are TRBV27 and TRBJ1-1, with D unclear. Trimming took off 6 bases at V and 0 bases at J, with 11 bases between the two ends. Per germline, CDR1 MNHEY and CDR2 SMNVEV (reference sequence). This CDR3 has 14 residues. The CDR3 protein is CASRSTGVNTEAFF. The DNA of the CDR3 is TGTGCCAGCAGGTCAACCGGGGTGAACACTGAAGCTTTCTTT.

The chain carries TRBV11-2 and TRBJ1-6; no reliable D call. The CDR3 runs 11 residues. Trimming stripped 3 bases from V and 12 bases from J, with 6 bases between. CDR1 is SGHAT and CDR2 is FQNNGV in the germline V gene. The CDR3 region is CASSFAGPLHF. In nucleotides, the CDR3 is TGTGCCAGCAGCTTTGCGGGACCCCTCCACTTT.

Written as DNA, the CDR3 is TGTGCCAGCAGCGTAGACCGTGGGGCCTACTACACCTTC. This encodes CASSVDRGAYYTF. The genes are TRBV9 and TRBJ1-2, with D possibly matching TRBD1 (5 bases). This CDR3 comprises 13 residues. Germline lookup yields CDR1 SGDLS and CDR2 YYNGEE. V was trimmed by 0 bases and J by 10 bases, leaving 13 bases between them.

A few counts support this clone. The chain couples TRBV30 to TRBJ2-7; D is undetermined. CDR1 and CDR2 from the germline V gene are GTSNPN and SVGIG (reference sequence). CDR3 length: 13 residues. V lost 3 bases and J 0 bases, leaving 9 bases between the germline ends. In DNA, the CDR3 is TGTGCCTGGAGGGCAGGAATCTCCTACGAGCAGTACTTC. Translated, it gives CAWRAGISYEQYF.